These T cell receptor beta chains were read from a single sample in a study of read filtering for tumor transcriptome and immune sequencing. TCRdb recomputed calls from the reads with MiXCR, one row per CDR3 protein. In the table there are tens of thousands of distinct CDR3 sequences, approximately 17% of which are singletons. Input material: a population of CD138-negative cells sorted from bone marrow. The receptors were sampled from a donor older than 35 with multiple myeloma. CDR3s include the opening cysteine and the closing phenylalanine or tryptophan.

j_call	v_call	cdr3_aa
TRBJ1-2	TRBV7-2	CASSMLDERIYGYTF
TRBJ2-7	TRBV7-2	CASSRSRTASYEQYF
TRBJ2-5	TRBV24-1	CATSDPGTGLQETQSF
TRBJ2-3	TRBV20-1	CSARDPTGGVRDTQYF
TRBJ2-3	TRBV20-1	CSTLTGGGTDTQYF
TRBJ2-5	TRBV19	CASSPRYQETQYF
TRBJ2-7	TRBV29-1	CSATGTSGGTYEQYF
TRBJ2-5	TRBV13	CASSPRGRETQYF
TRBJ2-6	TRBV9	CASSVRAGANVLTF
TRBJ2-5	TRBV7-3	CASSLSGETQYF
TRBJ2-1	TRBV25-1	CASSESRAKSSYNEQFF
TRBJ2-3	TRBV7-2	CASSPQRGAGADTQYF
TRBJ2-2	TRBV3-1	CASSQVGTGPSTGKLFF
TRBJ1-1	TRBV12-3/TRBV12-4	CASSDRRSEAFF
TRBJ2-5	TRBV19	CASLDSIEETQYF
TRBJ1-6	TRBV20-1	CSASHGTPYHNSPLHF
TRBJ2-7	TRBV6-6	CASSYWGQGSSYEQYF
TRBJ2-4	TRBV20-1	CSARGTGSAKNIQYF
TRBJ1-5	TRBV19	CASSIGPRPSSQPQHF
TRBJ2-5	TRBV20-1	CSAREQGLAGETQYF
TRBJ2-1	TRBV3-1	CASSLRSSSYHEQFF
TRBJ2-3	TRBV10-1	CASSQSRGPLSTDTQYF
TRBJ2-3	TRBV9	CASSAHTDTQYF
TRBJ2-1	TRBV20-1	CSARERTGRGSEQFF
TRBJ2-7	TRBV12-3/TRBV12-4	CASGSTGGAYEQYF
TRBJ2-7	TRBV2	CASSRVTSGRARSYEQYF
TRBJ2-1	TRBV28	CASSLLRLATHEQFF
TRBJ1-4	TRBV30	CAWSSDRTLGNEKLFF
TRBJ2-3	TRBV5-4	CASSFATREGTDTQYF
TRBJ2-3	TRBV28	CASSSRTGGTDTQYF
TRBJ2-3	TRBV27	CASTTRAGGLRDTQYF
TRBJ2-5	TRBV28	CASRVDQETQYF
TRBJ2-7	TRBV10-2	CASSEGQGTSEQYF
TRBJ2-2	TRBV19	CASTPLRGRTSASPAGELFF
TRBJ1-3	TRBV5-1	CASSFGQSGNTIYF
TRBJ2-5	TRBV25-1	CASSGRGADETQYF
TRBJ2-5	TRBV20-1	CSARDGQGVGLLETQYF
TRBJ1-1	TRBV6-2/TRBV6-3	CASIDRGGNTEAFF
TRBJ1-5	TRBV7-9	CASSSNNQPQHF
TRBJ2-1	TRBV19	CASSKRGQGGQFF
TRBJ1-5	TRBV20-1	CSARGGGFNSNQPQHF
TRBJ2-1	TRBV7-9	CASSSAGTGVEQFF
TRBJ2-1	TRBV20-1	CSARASGYSWNEQFF
TRBJ1-1	TRBV28	CASTPPGGAGGTEAFF
TRBJ2-2	TRBV11-2	CASRSGTSGGDGELFF
TRBJ2-5	TRBV5-1	CASSEEGRETQYF
TRBJ2-3	TRBV5-1	CASSSGQGTQYF
TRBJ2-2	TRBV11-2	CASSSVQGANGELFF
TRBJ2-1	TRBV5-6	CAISFWLAGGYEQFF
TRBJ2-1	TRBV20-1	CSARLGLAGGPIEQFF
TRBJ2-3	TRBV24-1	CATSDHARLAGGSDTQYF
TRBJ1-5	TRBV6-1	CASSESYGKGQHF
TRBJ2-5	TRBV7-9	CASSLAGTGGETQYF
TRBJ2-1	TRBV18	CASSLDLSSYNEQFF